This T cell receptor beta chain originates from a study of cytomegalovirus exposure and HLA in healthy donors (dated 2017 in TCRdb). Looking at the study overall: An earlier analysis of approximately 590 of the donors reported more than 250 Gb of sequence data and roughly 110 million unique TCR beta sequences from 150 million to 200 million T cells. HLA typing included class I and class II loci at four-digit resolution. An early release covering roughly 640 HLA-typed donors comprised 250 to 350 gigabases of sequencing data and around 85 million unique TCR sequences. On average, around 230,000 unique TCR beta nucleotide sequences were sequenced per donor among some 430 genotyped donors of the cohort, with roughly 18% of those sequences being non-productive. Because of strong linkage in the cohort, roughly five DR-DQ haplotypes were treated as single units for association and clustering. The later analysis used no new phenotypic data to find candidate immune exposures, relying instead on TCR beta sequences and their occurrence across donors. In a later genetic analysis, genome-wide SNP genotypes for about three fifths of the 666 donors were used, and that subset was treated as a discovery cohort. A separate validation cohort of over 95 different subjects was used in addition to the roughly 620-subject first cohort. A later analysis re-analyzed previously published TCR beta repertoires from 650 to 800 donors and added high-resolution HLA genotyping to study TCR occurrence patterns. In an earlier analysis of more than 550 of the donors, high-throughput TCR beta sequencing was used to judge whether each TCR beta V gene segment behaved as functional or pseudogenic. The study aimed to test whether signatures of past pathogen exposure could be identified by cataloging public T cell receptors. The number of typed donors differed by locus: about 629-630 for A, B, C, DRB1 and DQB1; 500 to 550 for DQA1; around 610 for DPA1; and some 430 for DPB1. Every repertoire in the discovery cohort had been generated on one and the same sequencing platform. The study combined high-throughput TCR immunosequencing, statistical association of individual TCRs with disease status, and machine learning to predict cytomegalovirus infection status. The study profiled the T cell repertoires of hundreds of subjects by immunosequencing and related them to cytomegalovirus serostatus. Alongside the repertoire data, information on donor age, sex, ethnicity and CMV serostatus was compiled. The genetic ancestry cluster associated with self-reported Caucasian donors included roughly 84% of the roughly 400 genotyped donors. Overall study results and their limits: In a later analysis, the rate of TCR association differed among HLA loci, with DRB1 alleles having the most associated TCRs and HLA-C alleles having the fewest. In a later analysis, around 17,000 TCR beta sequences were associated with specific HLA alleles at a false discovery rate of 0.05. The authors suggested that the approach could potentially be generalized to other disease states and immunological phenotypes. While some public TCRs were present in many individuals, most TCR sequences turned up only very rarely across donors. The sequencing pipeline was judged likely to have produced a cluster of highly shared sequence variants as a technical artifact. Linkage disequilibrium might explain the correlated functional status among segregating V segments, but an unknown experimental factor could not be ruled out. The study listed approximately 160 TCR beta chains as associated with cytomegalovirus. A further reported finding was that TCR beta sequences accurately predicted the HLA-A and HLA-B alleles for most subjects in the first cohort. In a later analysis, most CMV-associated TCR beta chains were found to appear HLA-restricted, with HLA associations seemingly driven largely by CMV exposure. HLA typing was unavailable for some donors at each locus, so association tests used only the typed subset. Immune exposure information for the cohort was limited to CMV serostatus. In this cohort, only TCR beta chains were sequenced, and detectable features were limited by the absence of alpha or paired-chain data. Because the 87-base-pair reads could not distinguish some IMGT-functional V segments, including TRBV6-2 and TRBV6-3, those segments were excluded. Compared with the roughly 720-donor mean, donors in an Asian-associated ancestry cluster had fewer N-insertions in productive TCRs, according to a later genetic analysis. The classifier was reported to diagnose cytomegalovirus status with high specificity and sensitivity in both the original cohort and the validation cohort. Several of the top co-occurrence clusters appeared to be linked to parvovirus B19, influenza, CMV and Epstein-Barr virus, according to a later analysis. Compared with equally common non-associated chains, HLA-associated TCR beta chains in a later analysis were more clonally expanded and had lower generation probabilities. Strong co-occurrence of HLA alleles, especially DR and DQ, made assigning TCR associations to individual alleles difficult. In a later genetic analysis, a missense DCLRE1C variant was associated with V-gene and J-gene trimming of TCR beta chains, and the association was replicated in an independent cohort. Some 16 rarely observed V segments, including chromosome 9 orphons, were excluded from the earlier analysis of just under 600 of the donors because counts were too low. In an earlier analysis of approximately 590 of the donors, most TCR beta V segments appeared in productive rearrangements about 90% or about 30% of the time, broadly matching IMGT annotations. A few of the identified cytomegalovirus-associated TCR beta chains were confirmed in vitro to be specific for cytomegalovirus antigens. Roughly uniform sequencing depth across donors was assumed in presence/absence analyses, although this assumption may not hold.

The cohort was made up of 500 to 800 healthy bone marrow donors. Cohort members were all nominally healthy when sampled, although unrecorded immune exposures were likely present. The donor tested CMV seronegative and was one of the 352 seronegative cohort members. Every donor gave a peripheral blood sample, and the peripheral blood mononuclear cells from that sample were used for TCR beta sequencing. The Qiagen DNeasy Blood Extraction Kit was used to extract genomic DNA from the blood cell samples. Ends trimmed: V by 4 bases, J by 3 bases; bases unmatched to a gene: 6. The CDR3 covers 14 residues, taking in both the cysteine and the phenylalanine. CDR3 DNA is the only sequence kept; it has 42 bases, read in frame from the first base. Sequences MNHEY (CDR1) and SMNVEV (CDR2) are obtained from the germline V gene (reference sequence). Note on this clone: Which antigen it targets is not known. No qualities accompany the bases; no much larger clone lies one base away.

Preparation of the library involved the immunoSEQ multiplex PCR assay. The multiplex PCR relied on a mix of 60 forward primers for TCR Vbeta segments and 13 reverse primers for TCR Jbeta segments. A multiplex PCR assay on genomic DNA amplified the CDR3 region of rearranged TCR beta genes. On the Illumina HiSeq System, the amplified TCR beta libraries were sequenced as 87-base-pair reads. The published analysis was carried out like this. Across the 670 or so repertoires, a later analysis counted 75 million to 90 million unique TCR beta chains, 9 million to 14 million of which were shared by at least two donors. A nearest-neighbor algorithm error-corrected the raw reads and collapsed the reads into unique sequences, merging closely related sequences to remove PCR and sequencing errors. CDR3 sequences were aligned to IMGT reference sequences to assign V, D and J gene segments. For a sequence to be retained, at least a six-nucleotide match to both a V gene segment and a J gene segment was required. A rearrangement was called productive if the CDR3 had no stop codons and remained in frame with V and J, and every other rearrangement was called non-productive. Following IMGT convention, CDR3 was defined as the stretch from the second conserved V-encoded cysteine up to the conserved J-encoded phenylalanine. Sequences without an unambiguous match to a single V gene segment were excluded from the earlier analysis of 500 to 700 of the donors. An earlier analysis of 450 to 650 of the donors called V segments functional above 56.7% productive rearrangements and segregating when the between-donor standard deviation exceeded 5%. A statistical classification framework was built for diagnosing cytomegalovirus status from the catalog of TCR beta chain sequences. In a later analysis, TCR nucleotide sequences were compared against IMGT/GENE-DB human TR gene sequences so that V and J genes could be assigned. Using the TCRdist pipeline, a later analysis assigned CDR3 sequences along with most-parsimonious VDJ recombination scenarios. In a later analysis, each TCR beta chain was defined by its CDR3 amino acid sequence together with its V-gene family, and reads lacking a unique V-gene family were excluded. In a later analysis, nearly 600 highly shared, low-generation-probability nucleotide sequences were removed to address suspected cross-contamination and a sequencing artifact. In a later analysis, a clonal expansion index for each public chain was calculated from normalized within-repertoire ranks of inferred template counts. In a later analysis, generation probabilities were computed with a VDJ recombination model fitted to out-of-frame rearrangements, and the resulting probabilities were checked against IGoR. In a later analysis, TCR-TCR, TCR-HLA and TCR-CMV co-occurrence was scored with hypergeometric tests, and a repertoire-size bias correction was applied to TCR pairs. To estimate false discovery rates, a later analysis permuted the HLA or CMV assignments 20 times. In a later analysis, co-occurring TCRs were grouped using DBSCAN, and TCRdist sequence similarity was added for clustering within HLA-allele-positive subsets. Repertoires with fewer than 30,000 or more than 120,000 public chains, plus five repertoires with anomalous nucleotide sharing, were excluded from co-occurrence clustering. TCRdb retrieved this table from immuneACCESS and kept in-frame rearrangements only. Not all clones are present; in checked studies, unresolved V genes account for under half, and no reason is known for the remainder. D and trimming were read from the DNA, whereas the V and J calls and clone size are those reported in that table. For this sample there are under 150,000 clones; 82% appear just once. The top ten clonotypes cover around 2.4% of the sample.

The clonotype comes from a male donor in good health and CMV-seronegative. The sequencing input was PBMCs. The V and J genes are TRBV27 and TRBJ2-7; 7 bases in the middle match TRBD1. The CDR3 has the sequence CASSSLGTDYEQYF. The DNA sequence reads TGTGCCAGCAGTTCCTTAGGGACAGACTACGAGCAGTACTTC.